The entry below describes one T cell receptor (beta chain). Original processing notes: From reference gene primer amplification, estimates of nucleated cell counts were derived. Assay: immunoSEQ multiplex PCR; the TCRdb copy retains only in-frame clones and omits some. That table is the source of V, J and clone size, and D and trimming were worked out from the DNA. Among 110,000 to 150,000 clones listed, around 80% were seen once. The sample belongs to a study of blood T cell repertoires in COVID-19. Study-level background: Sources were T cells, B-cell-depleted T cells, or PBMCs; the material itself was cDNA or gDNA.

Germline loops: CDR1 MNHEY, CDR2 SVGEGT. The CDR3 spans 14 residues. V shed 2 bases and J shed 0 bases, with 7 bases lying between them. The chain links TRBV6-2 or TRBV6-3 to TRBJ2-5; D uncertain. Material: peripheral blood. The TCR originated in a human donor in a cohort sampled during active COVID-19. The CDR3 is CASSYTQYQETQYF. DNA for the CDR3: TGTGCCAGCAGTTACACCCAGTACCAAGAGACCCAGTACTTC.